This T cell receptor (beta chain) was found in a study of control samples from healthy donors and cancer patients. The repertoire was sequenced with immunoSEQ multiplex PCR; TCRdb's copy has only in-frame clones and lacks some. The profile shows 150,000 to 200,000 clones, around 94% of them singletons. CDR1 and CDR2 (germline): SGDLS, YYNGEE. The CDR3 is 16 amino acids. Trimming cost V 3 bases and J 0 bases, with 14 bases left between them. Sequenced material: blood. This receptor was identified in a woman aged 18-30 years in good health. The genes are TRBV9 and TRBJ2-3; D is perhaps TRBD1 (5 bases). The CDR3 loop is CASSDPTGDSTDTQYF. The CDR3 nucleotides read TGTGCCAGCAGCGATCCAACAGGAGACAGCACAGATACGCAGTATTTT.